Following are 19 T cell receptor beta chains from one sample sequenced in a study of blood T cell repertoires in COVID-19. Here immunoSEQ multiplex PCR was the method, and the copy in TCRdb shows in-frame clones only, minus some. The sample lists a few hundred thousand clones; roughly 80% were seen once. What was sequenced was PBMCs or T cells enriched from blood (not recorded which). The receptors shown here come from a man in his forties or fifties who had been exposed to COVID-19.

V gene TRBV5-1 combines with J gene TRBJ1-1, with TRBD1 matching over 7 bases. Per germline, CDR1 SGHRS and CDR2 YFSETQ. Trimming removed 2 bases from V and 5 bases from J; junction bases left unmatched: 6. The CDR3 is made up of 14 amino acids. As DNA, the CDR3 is TGCGCCAGCAGCTTAGGTGGACAGGCAACTGAAGCTTTCTTT. Residues: CASSLGGQATEAFF.

The V and J genes are TRBV6-5 and TRBJ1-1; D unresolved. CDR1 is MNHEY and CDR2 is SVGAGI in the germline V gene. The V end lost 1 base, the J end lost 7 bases, and 4 bases lay between the germline ends. The CDR3 extends over 11 amino acids. The CDR3 here is CASSYFGEAFF. CDR3 sequence (DNA): TGTGCCAGCAGTTACTTCGGTGAAGCTTTCTTT.

This clone was counted only a few times. The genes are TRBV10-1 and TRBJ2-2; D unresolved. The CDR3 consists of 19 residues. Trimming took off 7 bases at V and 2 bases at J, with 26 bases between the two ends. Germline-derived CDR1 and CDR2 are WNHNN and SYGVQD (reference sequence). The CDR3 bases are TGCGCCAGCAAAACCCTCTCGCATCCGAATACTAATAACACCGGGGAGCTGTTTTTT. Its protein is CASKTLSHPNTNNTGELFF.

The chain recombines TRBV9 with TRBJ2-3; 7 bases fit TRBD2. CDR3 length equals 15 residues. Trimming removed 1 base from V and 1 base from J; junction bases left unmatched: 3. Germline loops: CDR1 SGDLS, CDR2 YYNGEE. CDR3 sequence reads: CASSVLTSGTDTQYF. CDR3 in DNA: TGTGCCAGCAGCGTACTAACTAGCGGCACAGATACGCAGTATTTT.

The chain joins TRBV7-9 to TRBJ2-2; TRBD1 might be the D (5 bases). The CDR3 consists of 15 residues. Germline-derived CDR1 and CDR2 are SEHNR and FQNEAQ (reference sequence). Between the trimmed V and J ends, which lost 2 bases and 4 bases, there was a span of 11 bases. CDR3 sequence (DNA): TGTGCCAGCAGCTTAAGTGGGGCCAGCACCGGGGAGCTGTTTTTT. Protein: CASSLSGASTGELFF.

The genes are TRBV6-5 and TRBJ1-3; D is ambiguous. The CDR3 spans 15 residues. V was clipped by 2 bases and J by 4 bases, with 12 bases between them. Per germline, CDR1 MNHEY and CDR2 SVGAGI. The CDR3 here is CASSYGPPRGNTIYF. As DNA, the CDR3 is TGTGCCAGCAGTTACGGCCCGCCCCGCGGAAACACCATATATTTT.

The chain links TRBV10-2 to TRBJ1-1, with D unresolved. V was clipped by 3 bases and J by 0 bases, with 2 bases between them. Germline loops: CDR1 WSHSY, CDR2 SAAADI. There are 12 residues in the CDR3. The CDR3 sequence: CASSDMNTEAFF. The CDR3 bases are TGCGCCAGCAGTGATATGAACACTGAAGCTTTCTTT.

The CDR3 DNA reads as TGTGCCAGCAGCCAAGGACCCCCGGGCAATGAGCAGTTCTTC. Residues: CASSQGPPGNEQFF. The rearrangement links TRBV3-1 (or the pseudogene TRBV3-2) to TRBJ2-1; the D is unclear. Trimming cost V 1 base and J 6 bases, with 10 bases left between them. CDR1 is LGHDT and CDR2 is YNNKEL in the germline V gene (reference sequence). The CDR3 extends over 14 amino acids.

There are a few counts of this clone. The J gene is TRBJ1-6, the V gene TRBV9; a weak D match, TRBD1 (5 bases). The CDR3 runs to 14 residues. Between the trimmed V and J ends, which lost 6 bases and 5 bases, there was a span of 12 bases. Germline CDR1 and CDR2: SGDLS and YYNGEE. For the CDR3, the DNA is TGTGCCAGCAACCCAGGGTTTGATAATTCACCCCTCCACTTT. Its protein product is CASNPGFDNSPLHF. Using reference TRBV9 and TRBJ1-6 for the parts outside the CDR3, the full variable domain is DSGVTQTPKHLITATGQRVTLRCSPRSGDLSVYWYQQSLDQGLQFLIQYYNGEERAKGNILERFSAQQFPDLHSELNLSSLELGDSALYFCASNPGFDNSPLHFGNGTRLTVT.

The CDR3 is CASNLRGDTGELFF. Written as DNA, the CDR3 is TGTGCCAGCAACCTCCGGGGGGACACCGGGGAGCTGTTTTTT. V and J are TRBV6-5 and TRBJ2-2, with 7 bases identical to TRBD2. Germline V gene data show CDR1 as MNHEY and CDR2 as SVGAGI. The CDR3 spans 14 residues. Losses at the gene ends were 7 bases for V and 3 bases for J; bases not matched to a gene: 5.

V and J are TRBV30 and TRBJ2-7; maybe TRBD2 (5 bases). Trimming took 0 bases from V and 0 from J, leaving 15 bases between them. The CDR3 is made up of 16 amino acids. From germline, CDR1 is GTSNPN and CDR2 SVGIG (reference sequence). The CDR3 sequence is CAWSVHPDWSSYEQYF. The CDR3, as DNA: TGTGCCTGGAGTGTACACCCGGACTGGAGCTCCTACGAGCAGTACTTC.

The rearrangement uses TRBV5-8 and TRBJ1-2, with a tentative D call TRBD1 (6 bases). Germline CDR1 SGHTS, CDR2 YDEGEE. There are 14 residues in the CDR3. V shed 4 bases and J shed 7 bases, with 17 bases lying between them. The CDR3 reads CASSPGHFLSGYTF. CDR3 bases: TGTGCCAGCAGCCCGGGACACTTTCTTTCTGGCTACACCTTC.

This clone was observed once. The V gene is TRBV29-1, the J gene TRBJ1-3; unclear D gene. Trimming shortened V by 5 bases and J by 0 bases, and 11 bases separated the two germline ends. The germline V gene encodes CDR1 SQVTM and CDR2 ANQGSEA. The CDR3 runs to 14 residues. This CDR3 is CSVNAVSSGNTIYF. The CDR3 DNA sequence: TGCAGCGTTAATGCGGTGAGCTCTGGAAACACCATATATTTT.

The chain is built from TRBV12-3 or TRBV12-4 and TRBJ1-2, with 7 bases aligning to TRBD1. With 6 bases clipped from V and 13 bases from J, the junction kept 14 bases outside the gene matches. The length of the CDR3 is 13 residues. The CDR3 nucleotides read TGTGCCAGCAGCCAGACGGGGACAGCCTCTTCCACCTTC. Translation gives CASSQTGTASSTF.

The rearrangement uses TRBV3-1 (or the pseudogene TRBV3-2) and TRBJ2-7; D not resolved. Germline V gene data show CDR1 as LGHDT and CDR2 as YNNKEL (reference sequence). The CDR3 runs to 13 residues. Trimming removed 0 bases from V and 6 bases from J, with 9 bases in between. The CDR3 DNA reads TGTGCCAGCAGCCAAGATCGCGATTCCGAGCAGTACTTC. It is translated as CASSQDRDSEQYF.

The rearrangement links TRBV5-6 to TRBJ1-4; D remains ambiguous. The CDR3 covers 13 residues. Deletions cut 4 bases from V and 4 bases from J, with 8 bases between. Per germline, CDR1 SGHDT and CDR2 YYEEEE. The CDR3 coding sequence is TGTGCCAGCAGCCTACAGCTTAATGAAAAACTGTTTTTT. It yields the protein CASSLQLNEKLFF.

The rearrangement links TRBV10-2 to TRBJ2-7; TRBD2 matches at 7 bases. Germline CDR1 and CDR2: WSHSY and SAAADI. Unmatched junction bases numbered 3, after V lost 4 bases and J lost 0 bases. The CDR3 contains 14 residues. The CDR3 protein is CASSVQRDSYEQYF. The CDR3 coding sequence is TGCGCCAGCAGTGTCCAGCGGGACTCCTACGAGCAGTACTTC.

The V gene is TRBV9, the J gene TRBJ2-1; D is uncertain. V lost 3 bases and J lost 4, with 11 bases in between. Germline lookup yields CDR1 SGDLS and CDR2 YYNGEE. CDR3 size: 14 residues. CDR3 in amino acids: CASSAFVTYNEQFF. The CDR3, as DNA: TGTGCCAGCAGCGCGTTCGTGACTTACAATGAGCAGTTCTTC.

The chain joins TRBV12-3 or TRBV12-4 to TRBJ1-5; D remains unclear. V gave up 6 bases and J gave up 7 bases, with 10 bases separating them. This CDR3 region has 12 residues. The DNA for the CDR3 is TGTGCCAGCAGCCCTGCCGGGCAGCCCCAGCATTTT. Its protein product is CASSPAGQPQHF.